The subject of this entry is one TCR beta chain. The sample comes from a study of regulatory T cells in long-lasting Graves disease. Building the TCR beta libraries relied on iRepertoire HTBI primers, and CDR3 regions underwent Arm-PCR. TCRdb re-analysed the multiplex PCR reads in MiXCR, keeping a single row per CDR3 protein. The table lists approximately 500,000 distinct CDR3 sequences, under 25% of them singletons. The CDR3 extends over 14 amino acids. With 6 bases clipped from V and 5 bases from J, the junction kept 4 bases outside the gene matches. Germline V lookup: CDR1 MNHEY, CDR2 SMNVEV (reference sequence). As for time point: persistent/refractory GD, antithyroid drugs over 5 years with positive TRAb. RNA from PBMCs was the source of the TCR library. Patients met American Thyroid Association criteria for Graves' disease.

This sequence was found in a female donor with Graves disease. V gene TRBV27 combines with J gene TRBJ2-3; 11 positions match TRBD1. The sequenced sample was peripheral blood mononuclear cells (PBMCs), obtained when the disease was refractory, from a patient treated with antithyroid drugs. The CDR3 reads CASRGTGGIDTQYF. CDR3 DNA sequence: TGTGCCAGCAGAGGGACAGGGGGTATAGATACGCAGTATTTT.